These T cell receptor beta chains were read from a single sample in a study of low-dose radiotherapy and immunotherapy resistance in tumors. MiXCR was run by TCRdb on the reads, yielding one entry per CDR3 protein. Of 60,000 or so distinct CDR3 sequences in the sample, around 27% are singletons; the top ten hold about 6.6%. The specimen comprised PBMCs, sampled before treatment. The receptors come from a male donor with rectosigmoid adenocarcinoma. CDR3s include the opening cysteine and the closing phenylalanine or tryptophan. Fields, in order: J gene, V gene, clone size, D gene, CDR3 protein, CDR3 DNA. A D gene is named only where the DNA matches it firmly. Not all rows give a size; the values are once, few, many and, for expanded clones, a class.

TRBJ1-1,TRBV2,-,-,CASSEDSAKNTEAFF,TGTGCCAGCAGTGAAGACAGTGCTAAGAACACTGAAGCTTTCTTT
TRBJ2-7,TRBV27,many,TRBD1,CASTSPGQGFSSYEQYF,TGTGCCAGCACCTCTCCGGGACAGGGGTTTAGCTCCTACGAGCAGTACTTC
TRBJ2-1,TRBV29-1,few,-,CSVRTEGNEQFF,TGCAGCGTGCGGACAGAGGGCAATGAGCAGTTCTTC
TRBJ2-3,TRBV6-2/TRBV6-3,many,TRBD2,CASNRGGVTDTQYF,TGTGCCAGCAACCGCGGGGGGGTGACAGATACGCAGTATTTT
TRBJ2-7,TRBV10-3,many,-,CATGRGSYEQYF,TGTGCCACCGGAAGAGGTTCCTACGAGCAGTACTTC
TRBJ2-3,TRBV29-1,many,-,CSATTVPADTQYF,TGCAGCGCAACAACCGTCCCAGCAGATACGCAGTATTTT
TRBJ2-7,TRBV12-3/TRBV12-4,-,TRBD1,CASSFGTGLGSYEQYF,TGTGCCAGCAGTTTTGGGACAGGCCTGGGGTCCTACGAGCAGTACTTC
TRBJ1-2,TRBV29-1,-,TRBD1,CSVQMFGGTGGYGYTF,TGCAGCGTTCAAATGTTTGGAGGGACAGGGGGCTATGGCTACACCTTC
TRBJ1-3,TRBV11-3,many,-,CASSFGTGNTIYF,TGTGCCAGCAGCTTCGGAACTGGAAACACCATATATTTT
TRBJ1-6,TRBV11-2,many,-,CASSLTYNSPLHF,TGTGCCAGCAGCTTGACCTATAATTCACCCCTCCACTTT
TRBJ1-6,TRBV4-2,many,TRBD1,CASSPGGGQNSPLHF,TGTGCCAGCAGCCCCGGAGGGGGACAGAATTCACCCCTCCACTTT
TRBJ2-5,TRBV6-1,many,TRBD1,CASRRTGEETQYF,TGTGCCAGCAGGAGGACAGGGGAAGAGACCCAGTACTTC
TRBJ2-1,TRBV4-3,many,TRBD2,CASSQGLAGGYNEQFF,TGCGCCAGCAGCCAAGGACTAGCGGGGGGGTACAATGAGCAGTTCTTC
TRBJ2-7,TRBV11-2,many,-,CASSLVGAGNYEQYF,TGTGCCAGCAGCTTAGTGGGTGCGGGTAACTACGAGCAGTACTTC
TRBJ2-7,TRBV6-2/TRBV6-3,many,TRBD2,CASSYASGRSSSYEQYF,TGTGCCAGCAGTTACGCTAGCGGGAGGTCGAGCTCCTACGAGCAGTACTTC
TRBJ2-7,TRBV19,many,TRBD1,CASSIGATGTGDYEQYF,TGTGCCAGTAGTATAGGCGCGACCGGGACAGGGGACTACGAGCAGTACTTC
TRBJ2-5,TRBV2,many,-,CASTRTGGETQYF,TGTGCCAGCACCCGAACGGGCGGAGAGACCCAGTACTTC
TRBJ2-1,TRBV29-1,-,TRBD1,CSADRYNEQFF,TGCAGCGCGGACAGGTACAATGAGCAGTTCTTC
TRBJ2-3,TRBV12-3/TRBV12-4,many,-,CASSFYGGPSTDTQYF,TGTGCCAGCAGTTTCTATGGTGGACCTAGCACAGATACGCAGTATTTT
TRBJ2-1,TRBV29-1,few,TRBD2,CSVQLAGQLNEQFF,TGCAGCGTGCAACTAGCGGGCCAGCTCAATGAGCAGTTCTTC
TRBJ2-5,TRBV26,few,-,CATGTGGQETQYF,TGTGCCACCGGAACAGGGGGCCAAGAGACCCAGTACTTC
TRBJ2-1,TRBV24-1,-,TRBD2,CATSVNPGLAGENEQFF,TGTGCCACCAGTGTTAATCCGGGACTAGCGGGTGAGAATGAGCAGTTCTTC